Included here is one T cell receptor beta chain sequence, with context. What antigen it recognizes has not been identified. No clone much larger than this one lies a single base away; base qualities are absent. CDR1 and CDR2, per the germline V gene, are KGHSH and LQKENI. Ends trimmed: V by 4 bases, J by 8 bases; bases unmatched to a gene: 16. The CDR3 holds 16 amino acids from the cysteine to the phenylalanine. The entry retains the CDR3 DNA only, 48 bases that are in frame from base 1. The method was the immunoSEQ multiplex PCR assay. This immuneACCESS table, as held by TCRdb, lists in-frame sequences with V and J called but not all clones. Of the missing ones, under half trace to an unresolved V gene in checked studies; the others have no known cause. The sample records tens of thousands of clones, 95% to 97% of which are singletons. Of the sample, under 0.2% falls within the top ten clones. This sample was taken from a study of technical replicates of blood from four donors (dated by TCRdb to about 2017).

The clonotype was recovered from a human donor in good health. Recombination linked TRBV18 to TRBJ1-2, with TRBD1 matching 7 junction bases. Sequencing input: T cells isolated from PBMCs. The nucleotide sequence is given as TGTGCCAGCTCACGGGGACAGACTCCTAGAGACCAAGGCTACACCTTC. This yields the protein CASSRGQTPRDQGYTF.